These 11 T cell receptor beta chains came from one sample sequenced in a study of PD-1 blockade in classical Hodgkin lymphoma. Regarding time point: cycle 4 day 1 (C4D1), after 6 weeks of nivolumab. Autologous stem cell transplantation was followed by relapse in every patient, and brentuximab vedotin exposure varied. TCRdb's copy holds only in-frame clones and misses some; the assay was immunoSEQ multiplex PCR. The sample carries roughly 50,000 clones, 90% recorded once. Here the sequenced sample was peripheral blood mononuclear cells (PBMCs), taken before the fourth cycle of nivolumab. These receptors were collected from a human donor with classical Hodgkin lymphoma.

The chain links TRBV28 to TRBJ2-4; no definite D call. The V and J ends lost 4 bases and 0 bases respectively, with 10 bases between them. Per the germline V gene, CDR1 is MDHEN and CDR2 is SYDVKM. This CDR3 spans 15 amino acids. The CDR3, as DNA: TGTGCCAGCAGTTCCGAAACCGTAGCCAAAAACATTCAGTACTTC. Translated: CASSSETVAKNIQYF.

CDR3 nucleotide sequence: TGCGCCAGCAGTGAAGGTCAGGCCTACGAGCAGTACTTC. Translation gives CASSEGQAYEQYF. This chain joins TRBV10-2 and TRBJ2-7; D remains ambiguous. Germline V gives CDR1 WSHSY, CDR2 SAAADI. CDR3 length: 13 amino acids. Trimming left V 3 bases short and J 2 bases short, with 8 bases between.

This chain connects TRBV18 to TRBJ1-1; 7 bases agree with TRBD1. In germline, CDR1 is KGHSH, CDR2 LQKENI. V shed 1 base, J shed 5 bases, and the junction held 13 bases outside the gene matches. There are 17 residues in the CDR3. CDR3 in amino acids: CASSPLVGQTFGTEAFF. The CDR3 region has the DNA TGTGCCAGCTCACCACTTGTGGGACAGACCTTTGGGACTGAAGCTTTCTTT.

The rearrangement uses TRBV6-1 and TRBJ1-5, with TRBD1 identical over 9 bases. CDR1 and CDR2 (germline): MNHNS, SASEGT. The CDR3 runs to 14 residues. Trimming removed 6 bases from V and 5 bases from J; junction bases left unmatched: 5. This CDR3 is CASRTGGGDQPQHF. CDR3 DNA: TGTGCCAGCAGGACAGGGGGAGGGGATCAGCCCCAGCATTTT.

This clone was seen a single time. The chain joins TRBV5-5 to TRBJ1-1; 9 positions agree with TRBD1. Germline CDR1 and CDR2: SGHKS and YYEKEE (reference sequence). V lost 1 base and J lost 0; bases outside the gene matches: 7. This CDR3 has 17 residues. CDR3 region: CASSLNRGLGLNTEAFF. CDR3 sequence (DNA): TGTGCCAGCAGCTTGAACAGGGGGCTTGGGTTGAACACTGAAGCTTTCTTT.

This clone was counted a single time. V is TRBV7-9 and J is TRBJ1-1, with D hard to call. Germline V gene data show CDR1 as SEHNR and CDR2 as FQNEAQ (reference sequence). Between the trimmed V and J ends, which lost 5 bases and 4 bases, there was a span of 17 bases. This CDR3 is built from 15 residues. The CDR3 coding sequence is TGTGCCAGCAGCATTGATCGGGCAGCCAGCACTGAAGCTTTCTTT. Protein: CASSIDRAASTEAFF.

This clone appeared once. The V and J genes are TRBV27 and TRBJ2-2, with TRBD1 matching 7 bases. From germline, CDR1 is MNHEY and CDR2 SMNVEV (reference sequence). J was trimmed by 6 bases and V by 3 bases; bases with no gene match: 4. The CDR3 is 14 residues long. CDR3 DNA: TGTGCCAGCAGTTTCTTACAGGGGCCCGGGGAGCTGTTTTTT. Its translation is CASSFLQGPGELFF.

The gene calls are TRBV6-1 and TRBJ2-7; 7 bases align to TRBD2. This CDR3 has 17 residues. The germline gives CDR1 MNHNS, CDR2 SASEGT. After removal of 0 bases from V and 3 bases from J, the junction contained 11 bases not matched to a gene. The CDR3: CASSEAGGWESSYEQYF. The CDR3 DNA sequence: TGTGCCAGCAGTGAAGCGGGGGGGTGGGAAAGCAGCTACGAGCAGTACTTC.

V gene TRBV27 combines with J gene TRBJ2-5, with TRBD2 matching over 8 bases. The CDR3 spans 13 residues. J lost 7 bases, V lost 6 bases, and 7 bases had no gene match. Germline values: CDR1 MNHEY, CDR2 SMNVEV (reference sequence). CDR3 in DNA: TGTGCCAGCAGCCTCAACGGGAGGGTGACCCAGTACTTC. Encoded protein: CASSLNGRVTQYF.

The CDR3 nucleotides are TGTGCCAGCAGTTACGGGACTAGCGGTAACAATGAGCAGTTCTTC. It codes for CASSYGTSGNNEQFF. The gene calls are TRBV6-5 and TRBJ2-1; 11 nucleotides align to TRBD2. This CDR3 spans 15 amino acids. V lost 2 bases to trimming and J lost 5 bases; unmatched junction nucleotides: 2. Germline CDR1 and CDR2: MNHEY and SVGAGI.

This chain links TRBV19 with TRBJ2-2; 11 bases agree with TRBD2. CDR3 length equals 17 residues. Germline CDR1 reads LNHDA; CDR2 reads SQIVND (reference sequence). Unmatched junction bases numbered 6, after V lost 3 bases and J lost 3 bases. The CDR3: CASSMGSGRGYTGELFF. The CDR3 coding sequence is TGTGCCAGTAGTATGGGTAGCGGGAGGGGGTACACCGGGGAGCTGTTTTTT.